The rows below give T cell receptor beta chains drawn from one sample of a study of cytomegalovirus exposure and HLA in healthy donors. The method was immunoSEQ multiplex PCR; TCRdb's version includes in-frame clones alone and lacks a portion of them. The data hold about 100,000 clones, with roughly 85% observed a single time. Sequenced sample: PBMCs. All receptors come from a man aged 30 to 45 in good health and CMV-seronegative. CDR3s include the opening cysteine and the closing phenylalanine or tryptophan. D genes are given only for firm matches. Where a row states a size, it is once, few, many or the class of an expanded clone; other rows omit it.

d_gene: TRBD1
j_gene: TRBJ2-2
abundance: .
v_gene: TRBV4-2
len: 16
CDR3aa: CASSSRQGLNTGELFF
CDR3nt: TGTGCCAGCAGCTCCCGACAGGGGCTTAACACCGGGGAGCTGTTTTTT

d_gene: TRBD1
j_gene: TRBJ2-3
abundance: .
v_gene: TRBV5-4
len: 16
CDR3aa: CASSLKVTGDTDTQYF
CDR3nt: TGTGCCAGCAGCTTGAAGGTTACAGGGGACACAGATACGCAGTATTTT

d_gene: .
j_gene: TRBJ2-7
abundance: .
v_gene: TRBV30
len: 11
CDR3aa: CAWSVGAEQYF
CDR3nt: TGTGCCTGGAGTGTTGGGGCCGAGCAGTACTTC

d_gene: .
j_gene: TRBJ1-3
abundance: once
v_gene: TRBV7-6
len: 15
CDR3aa: CASSLRGRAGNTIYF
CDR3nt: TGTGCCAGCAGCTTACGGGGTCGAGCTGGAAACACCATATATTTT

d_gene: TRBD1
j_gene: TRBJ2-7
abundance: few
v_gene: TRBV6-5
len: 12
CDR3aa: CASSWTGVEQYF
CDR3nt: TGTGCCAGCAGCTGGACAGGGGTTGAGCAGTACTTC

d_gene: .
j_gene: TRBJ2-3
abundance: .
v_gene: TRBV15
len: 13
CDR3aa: CATSEGGTDTQYF
CDR3nt: TGTGCCACCAGTGAGGGGGGCACAGATACGCAGTATTTT

d_gene: TRBD1
j_gene: TRBJ2-1
abundance: .
v_gene: TRBV19
len: 17
CDR3aa: CASKPGQGTAGNNEQFF
CDR3nt: TGTGCCAGTAAACCGGGACAGGGGACAGCGGGAAACAATGAGCAGTTCTTC

d_gene: TRBD1
j_gene: TRBJ2-5
abundance: .
v_gene: TRBV6-8
len: 15
CDR3aa: CASSITGGNRETQYF
CDR3nt: TGTGCCAGCAGTATAACAGGGGGTAACCGCGAGACCCAGTACTTC

d_gene: TRBD1
j_gene: TRBJ1-1
abundance: .
v_gene: TRBV2
len: 15
CDR3aa: CASRIDRAENTEAFF
CDR3nt: TGTGCCAGCAGGATCGACAGGGCTGAGAACACTGAAGCTTTCTTT

d_gene: .
j_gene: TRBJ2-5
abundance: .
v_gene: TRBV5-1
len: 14
CDR3aa: CASSRTDYRETQYF
CDR3nt: TGCGCCAGCAGCCGGACGGACTACAGGGAGACCCAGTACTTC

d_gene: TRBD1
j_gene: TRBJ2-3
abundance: .
v_gene: TRBV9
len: 16
CDR3aa: CASSFPGGASTDTQYF
CDR3nt: TGTGCCAGCAGCTTCCCAGGGGGCGCGAGCACAGATACGCAGTATTTT

d_gene: TRBD2
j_gene: TRBJ2-3
abundance: .
v_gene: TRBV5-3
len: 18
CDR3aa: CARSFCLAGGRVTDTQYF
CDR3nt: TGTGCCAGAAGCTTCTGTCTAGCGGGGGGGCGTGTCACAGATACGCAGTATTTT

d_gene: .
j_gene: TRBJ2-1
abundance: .
v_gene: TRBV18
len: 17
CDR3aa: CASSPQQASEYYNEQFF
CDR3nt: TGTGCCAGCTCACCCCAACAGGCTAGCGAATACTACAATGAGCAGTTCTTC

d_gene: TRBD1
j_gene: TRBJ2-5
abundance: once
v_gene: TRBV10-3
len: 16
CDR3aa: CAISEGREGTEETQYF
CDR3nt: TGTGCCATCAGTGAGGGTCGCGAGGGGACAGAAGAGACCCAGTACTTC

d_gene: .
j_gene: TRBJ1-2
abundance: .
v_gene: TRBV5-4
len: 13
CDR3aa: CASSLVQGDGYTF
CDR3nt: TGTGCCAGCAGCTTGGTGCAAGGGGATGGCTACACCTTC

d_gene: .
j_gene: TRBJ2-7
abundance: .
v_gene: TRBV6-5
len: 13
CDR3aa: CASTAGESYEQYF
CDR3nt: TGTGCCAGCACCGCAGGGGAATCCTACGAGCAGTACTTC

d_gene: TRBD2
j_gene: TRBJ2-1
abundance: .
v_gene: TRBV27
len: 15
CDR3aa: CASSSAGGGSNEQFF
CDR3nt: TGTGCCAGCAGTTCTGCGGGAGGGGGAAGCAATGAGCAGTTCTTC

d_gene: TRBD1
j_gene: TRBJ1-2
abundance: once
v_gene: TRBV19
len: 13
CDR3aa: CASSWTGGYGYTF
CDR3nt: TGTGCCAGTAGCTGGACAGGGGGATATGGCTACACCTTC

d_gene: TRBD1
j_gene: TRBJ2-7
abundance: .
v_gene: TRBV11-3
len: 16
CDR3aa: CASSLSTGQGPYEQYF
CDR3nt: TGTGCCAGCAGCTTATCGACGGGACAGGGACCCTACGAGCAGTACTTC

d_gene: .
j_gene: TRBJ1-1
abundance: .
v_gene: TRBV27
len: 15
CDR3aa: CASSSISGMNTEAFF
CDR3nt: TGTGCCAGCAGTTCGATAAGCGGAATGAACACTGAAGCTTTCTTT

d_gene: TRBD1
j_gene: TRBJ2-7
abundance: .
v_gene: TRBV27
len: 16
CDR3aa: CASSFSQGALSYEQYF
CDR3nt: TGTGCCAGCAGTTTCTCACAGGGGGCGCTATCCTACGAGCAGTACTTC

d_gene: .
j_gene: TRBJ1-2
abundance: .
v_gene: TRBV6-1
len: 13
CDR3aa: CASKDGGGGGYTF
CDR3nt: TGTGCCAGCAAGGATGGGGGCGGGGGCGGCTACACCTTC

d_gene: .
j_gene: TRBJ2-6
abundance: .
v_gene: TRBV25-1
len: 14
CDR3aa: CASSNVAGANVLTF
CDR3nt: TGTGCCAGCAGTAACGTAGCAGGGGCCAACGTCCTGACTTTC

d_gene: .
j_gene: TRBJ2-1
abundance: .
v_gene: TRBV7-3
len: 15
CDR3aa: CASSSTGHTDNEQFF
CDR3nt: TGTGCCAGCAGCTCGACGGGACACACGGACAATGAGCAGTTCTTC

d_gene: TRBD1
j_gene: TRBJ1-2
abundance: .
v_gene: TRBV7-9
len: 14
CDR3aa: CASSLVGQLYGYTF
CDR3nt: TGTGCCAGCAGCTTGGTGGGACAGCTCTATGGCTACACCTTC

d_gene: TRBD2
j_gene: TRBJ2-3
abundance: .
v_gene: TRBV11-3
len: 16
CDR3aa: CASSPRTSGGIDTQYF
CDR3nt: TGTGCCAGCAGCCCCCGGACTAGCGGGGGGATAGATACGCAGTATTTT

d_gene: TRBD2
j_gene: TRBJ2-7
abundance: .
v_gene: TRBV5-6
len: 15
CDR3aa: CASSPLAGAIYEQYF
CDR3nt: TGTGCCAGCAGCCCACTAGCGGGAGCGATCTACGAGCAGTACTTC

d_gene: TRBD1
j_gene: TRBJ1-1
abundance: .
v_gene: TRBV4-1
len: 15
CDR3aa: CASSRGGTANTEAFF
CDR3nt: TGCGCCAGCAGCCGCGGGGGGACAGCGAACACTGAAGCTTTCTTT

d_gene: TRBD2
j_gene: TRBJ2-3
abundance: .
v_gene: TRBV2
len: 15
CDR3aa: CASSEIAGVTDTQYF
CDR3nt: TGTGCCAGCAGTGAAATAGCGGGAGTCACAGATACGCAGTATTTT

d_gene: .
j_gene: TRBJ2-7
abundance: few
v_gene: TRBV27
len: 17
CDR3aa: CASSTASRSGDLYEQYF
CDR3nt: TGTGCCAGCAGTACCGCATCCCGGTCAGGGGATCTCTACGAGCAGTACTTC

d_gene: TRBD2
j_gene: TRBJ2-5
abundance: .
v_gene: TRBV7-2
len: 14
CDR3aa: CASSLSGAQETQYF
CDR3nt: TGTGCCAGCAGCTTAAGCGGGGCCCAAGAGACCCAGTACTTC

d_gene: .
j_gene: TRBJ2-1
abundance: .
v_gene: TRBV9
len: 13
CDR3aa: CASSPSSYNEQFF
CDR3nt: TGTGCCAGCAGCCCTAGCTCCTACAATGAGCAGTTCTTC

d_gene: .
j_gene: TRBJ2-1
abundance: .
v_gene: TRBV7-6
len: 13
CDR3aa: CASSLATRREQFF
CDR3nt: TGTGCCAGCAGCTTAGCCACTAGGAGGGAGCAGTTCTTC

d_gene: TRBD1
j_gene: TRBJ2-7
abundance: .
v_gene: TRBV11-2
len: 15
CDR3aa: CASSLDLGTAREQYF
CDR3nt: TGTGCCAGCAGCTTAGATCTGGGGACAGCCAGGGAGCAGTACTTC

d_gene: .
j_gene: TRBJ2-7
abundance: .
v_gene: TRBV7-9
len: 12
CDR3aa: CASSLAQGKQYF
CDR3nt: TGTGCCAGCAGCTTAGCCCAGGGTAAGCAGTACTTC

d_gene: .
j_gene: TRBJ2-1
abundance: .
v_gene: TRBV11-2
len: 14
CDR3aa: CASSLAQGRSEQFF
CDR3nt: TGTGCCAGCAGCTTAGCCCAGGGTAGGAGTGAGCAGTTCTTC

d_gene: .
j_gene: TRBJ2-3
abundance: medium-sized
v_gene: TRBV6-1
len: 14
CDR3aa: CASSEAPGTDTQYF
CDR3nt: TGTGCCAGCAGTGAAGCCCCGGGCACAGATACGCAGTATTTT

d_gene: .
j_gene: TRBJ2-2
abundance: .
v_gene: TRBV7-2
len: 14
CDR3aa: CASSLTTGTGELFF
CDR3nt: TGTGCCAGCAGCTTGACCACGGGCACCGGGGAGCTGTTTTTT

d_gene: .
j_gene: TRBJ2-6
abundance: .
v_gene: TRBV10-2
len: 16
CDR3aa: CASSLSDTSGANVLTF
CDR3nt: TGCGCCAGCAGCCTATCGGACACGTCTGGGGCCAACGTCCTGACTTTC

d_gene: TRBD2
j_gene: TRBJ2-3
abundance: .
v_gene: TRBV2
len: 16
CDR3aa: CASRSSGGSPTDTQYF
CDR3nt: TGTGCCAGCAGATCTAGCGGGGGTTCTCCCACAGATACGCAGTATTTT

d_gene: TRBD1
j_gene: TRBJ1-4
abundance: .
v_gene: TRBV6-5
len: 15
CDR3aa: CASSSYGTGNEKLFF
CDR3nt: TGTGCCAGCAGTTCCTACGGGACAGGAAATGAAAAACTGTTTTTT

d_gene: .
j_gene: TRBJ1-2
abundance: few
v_gene: TRBV5-1
len: 13
CDR3aa: CASSLGTSVGYTF
CDR3nt: TGCGCCAGCAGCTTGGGGACAAGCGTCGGCTACACCTTC

d_gene: .
j_gene: TRBJ1-2
abundance: few
v_gene: TRBV7-9
len: 14
CDR3aa: CASSLSGIDYGYTF
CDR3nt: TGTGCCAGCAGCTTATCCGGGATTGACTATGGCTACACCTTC

d_gene: .
j_gene: TRBJ2-1
abundance: once
v_gene: TRBV30
len: 20
CDR3aa: CAWSGGSNLGPRQRSDEQFF
CDR3nt: TGTGCCTGGAGCGGGGGTTCTAACCTCGGACCCCGTCAAAGGTCGGATGAGCAGTTCTTC

d_gene: .
j_gene: TRBJ2-3
abundance: .
v_gene: TRBV9
len: 16
CDR3aa: CASSVVPTSSSDTQYF
CDR3nt: TGTGCCAGCAGCGTAGTCCCCACTAGCTCCTCAGATACGCAGTATTTT

d_gene: TRBD1
j_gene: TRBJ2-5
abundance: .
v_gene: TRBV19
len: 14
CDR3aa: CASNPGQGVETQYF
CDR3nt: TGTGCCAGTAACCCGGGACAGGGGGTAGAGACCCAGTACTTC

d_gene: .
j_gene: TRBJ2-1
abundance: once
v_gene: TRBV30
len: 17
CDR3aa: CAWRNRGGGRALFEQFF
CDR3nt: TGTGCCTGGCGAAACCGAGGGGGAGGGAGGGCCTTATTCGAGCAGTTCTTC

d_gene: TRBD2
j_gene: TRBJ2-3
abundance: .
v_gene: TRBV2
len: 18
CDR3aa: CASSQTSGGAASTDTQYF
CDR3nt: TGTGCCAGCAGTCAGACTAGCGGGGGGGCCGCCAGCACAGATACGCAGTATTTT

d_gene: TRBD1
j_gene: TRBJ1-1
abundance: few
v_gene: TRBV4-1
len: 15
CDR3aa: CASSQTGTGNTEAFF
CDR3nt: TGCGCCAGCAGCCAGACGGGGACAGGGAACACTGAAGCTTTCTTT

d_gene: TRBD2
j_gene: TRBJ2-7
abundance: .
v_gene: TRBV7-9
len: 15
CDR3aa: CASSSGLAGSDEQYF
CDR3nt: TGTGCCAGCAGCTCCGGACTAGCGGGGAGCGACGAGCAGTACTTC

d_gene: TRBD2
j_gene: TRBJ2-1
abundance: once
v_gene: TRBV12-5
len: 13
CDR3aa: CASGSLAGTEQFF
CDR3nt: TGTGCTAGTGGATCACTAGCGGGAACTGAGCAGTTCTTC

d_gene: TRBD1
j_gene: TRBJ1-5
abundance: .
v_gene: TRBV7-8
len: 15
CDR3aa: CASSSGQGANQPQHF
CDR3nt: TGTGCCAGCAGCTCCGGACAGGGGGCTAATCAGCCCCAGCATTTT

d_gene: TRBD1
j_gene: TRBJ2-2
abundance: .
v_gene: TRBV28
len: 16
CDR3aa: CASSLAAGGNPGELFF
CDR3nt: TGTGCCAGCAGTTTAGCGGCAGGGGGAAATCCCGGGGAGCTGTTTTTT

d_gene: .
j_gene: TRBJ1-2
abundance: .
v_gene: TRBV5-1
len: 15
CDR3aa: CASSLEPGNWDGYTF
CDR3nt: TGCGCCAGCAGCTTGGAGCCAGGGAATTGGGATGGCTACACCTTC

d_gene: TRBD2
j_gene: TRBJ2-3
abundance: .
v_gene: TRBV5-1
len: 15
CDR3aa: CASSLASGGTDTQYF
CDR3nt: TGCGCCAGCAGTTTGGCTAGCGGAGGCACAGATACGCAGTATTTT

d_gene: .
j_gene: TRBJ1-2
abundance: .
v_gene: TRBV28
len: 15
CDR3aa: CASSLGGARNYGYTF
CDR3nt: TGTGCCAGCAGTTTGGGTGGGGCGCGGAACTATGGCTACACCTTC

d_gene: .
j_gene: TRBJ2-6
abundance: .
v_gene: TRBV10-3
len: 17
CDR3aa: CAMAGTAARTGANVLTF
CDR3nt: TGTGCCATGGCGGGGACAGCAGCTCGAACTGGGGCCAACGTCCTGACTTTC

d_gene: .
j_gene: TRBJ2-1
abundance: .
v_gene: TRBV2
len: 17
CDR3aa: CASRAALVPSGSDEQFF
CDR3nt: TGTGCCAGCAGGGCAGCCTTGGTCCCGTCGGGTAGCGATGAGCAGTTCTTC

d_gene: TRBD2
j_gene: TRBJ2-2
abundance: .
v_gene: TRBV30
len: 14
CDR3aa: CAWNGGGGTGELFF
CDR3nt: TGTGCCTGGAATGGCGGGGGGGGGACCGGGGAGCTGTTTTTT

d_gene: TRBD2
j_gene: TRBJ2-3
abundance: .
v_gene: TRBV28
len: 21
CDR3aa: CASSSSLVGSGRFISSDTQYF
CDR3nt: TGTGCCAGCAGTTCCTCGCTAGTCGGTAGCGGGAGGTTTATCAGTTCGGATACGCAGTATTTT